This is a list of T cell receptor beta chains from one sample in a study of blood T cells in healthy people across ages. In TCRdb, the 5' RACE reads were re-called with MiXCR into one record per CDR3 protein. This table holds nearly 1 million distinct CDR3 sequences, just over 50% found once. Sequences were obtained from blood. The receptors come from a woman aged 60-70 years in good health. Both conserved end residues are part of each CDR3. The D gene is left open where the match is weak. Clone size is shown for a subset of rows, as once, few, many or a class of expanded clone.

D gene | J gene | V gene | clone size | CDR3 DNA | CDR3 protein
- | TRBJ2-7 | TRBV6-1 | once | TGTGCCAGCACTATAAGCATCGACCGGCGGAACTACTACGAGCAGTACTTC | CASTISIDRRNYYEQYF
- | TRBJ2-5 | TRBV20-1 | - | TGCAGTGCTAGAGATATGAAGGACCAGGCGTCGAAGACCCAGTACTTC | CSARDMKDQASKTQYF
- | TRBJ2-7 | TRBV6-5 | - | TGTGCCAGCAGTTACTCAGGCGGGGAAAGCTCCTACGAGCAGTACTTC | CASSYSGGESSYEQYF
TRBD1 | TRBJ1-5 | TRBV6-6 | - | TGTGCCAGCAGGGGGACAGCAAATCAGCCCCAGCATTTT | CASRGTANQPQHF
- | TRBJ2-7 | TRBV2 | - | TGTGCCAGCAGTGAGGGCAGGAACGGCTACGAGCAGTACTTC | CASSEGRNGYEQYF
- | TRBJ2-7 | TRBV7-9 | - | TGTGCCAGCAGCCCCCGGGGCCAGACACCCTACAATGAGCAGTACTTC | CASSPRGQTPYNEQYF
TRBD2 | TRBJ2-3 | TRBV4-1 | few | TGCGCCAGCAGCCAAGTTCTAGCGGGAGTAGATACGCAGTATTTT | CASSQVLAGVDTQYF
- | TRBJ2-6 | TRBV3-1 | - | TGTGCCAGCAGCCAAGATTGGGGGACTAACGTCCTGACTTTC | CASSQDWGTNVLTF
- | TRBJ2-2 | TRBV4-1 | few | TGCGCCAGCAGCCAAGGCCCCCAGGGGCTGAGGGCCGGGGAGCTGTTTTTT | CASSQGPQGLRAGELFF
- | TRBJ1-4 | TRBV20-1 | few | TGCAGTGCTAGAGCTCCACCCGCTCATAATGAAAAACTGTTTTTT | CSARAPPAHNEKLFF
- | TRBJ1-2 | TRBV7-2 | - | TGTGCCAGCACCTTTGGGGCGCGTGATGGCTACACCTTC | CASTFGARDGYTF
- | TRBJ2-7 | TRBV7-2 | - | TGTGCCAGCAGCTTAGCCGAGGGCGCCACCGAGCAGTACTTC | CASSLAEGATEQYF
- | TRBJ2-3 | TRBV7-2 | few | TGTGCCAGCAGCTTAGGGGTCGGTAGCGGAATCACAGATACGCAGTATTTT | CASSLGVGSGITDTQYF
TRBD2 | TRBJ2-3 | TRBV20-1 | - | TGCAGTGCCCGGGACTACATCACAGATACGCAGTATTTT | CSARDYITDTQYF
TRBD1 | TRBJ2-3 | TRBV2 | - | TGTGCCAGCAGGGTAAAGACAGGGCTAGATACGCAGTATTTT | CASRVKTGLDTQYF
TRBD1 | TRBJ2-7 | TRBV5-1 | many | TGCGCCAGCAGCTTCCGGGACAGGGGTTACGAGCAGTACTTC | CASSFRDRGYEQYF
TRBD1 | TRBJ2-5 | TRBV29-1 | few | TGCAGCGCCCGGACAGGGGGCGCGGCACTGACCCAGTACTTC | CSARTGGAALTQYF
TRBD2 | TRBJ2-7 | TRBV6-2/TRBV6-3 | few | TGTGCCAGCAGAAAGACTAGCCGTATGATCTACGAGCAGTACTTC | CASRKTSRMIYEQYF
- | TRBJ2-4 | TRBV4-2 | - | TGTGCCAGCAGCCGAGAGGGGTGGAGGGCGGCCAAAAACATTCAGTACTTC | CASSREGWRAAKNIQYF
- | TRBJ2-1 | TRBV20-1 | - | TGCAGTGCTAGAGATCGGTGGGCCCGTGAGCAGTTCTTC | CSARDRWAREQFF
- | TRBJ1-5 | TRBV27 | - | TGTGCCAGCAGTTTATGGAGGGGCAATCAGCCCCAGCATTTT | CASSLWRGNQPQHF
TRBD2 | TRBJ2-7 | TRBV12-3/TRBV12-4 | - | TGTGCCAGCAGCGTAGCGACTAGCGCCGTTGACGAGCAGTACTTC | CASSVATSAVDEQYF
- | TRBJ2-3 | TRBV5-6 | few | TGTGCCAGCAGCTTTCGGGCGCGGTATTCAGATACGCAGTATTTT | CASSFRARYSDTQYF
TRBD2 | TRBJ2-5 | TRBV20-1 | - | TGCAGTGCTAGACAATCAAGTGGGGGGGGGACCCAGTACTTC | CSARQSSGGGTQYF
- | TRBJ1-6 | TRBV3-1 | - | TGTGCCAGCAGCCACTCGGGGGTCGTGAATTCACCCCTCCACTTT | CASSHSGVVNSPLHF
TRBD1 | TRBJ2-7 | TRBV5-1 | - | TGCGCCGGCAGCACCGACAGGGGGCACCTCTACGAGCAGTACTTC | CAGSTDRGHLYEQYF
TRBD1 | TRBJ2-1 | TRBV20-1 | few | TGCAGTGCTAGCACCTTGGGACAGGGGACCTACAATGAGCAGTTCTTC | CSASTLGQGTYNEQFF
- | TRBJ2-1 | TRBV7-9 | - | TGTGCCAGCAGCGGCACCTACAATGAGCAGTTCTTC | CASSGTYNEQFF
- | TRBJ1-2 | TRBV5-1 | - | TGCGCCAGCAGCCGGCAAGGACAGAGCTATGGCTACACCTTC | CASSRQGQSYGYTF
TRBD2 | TRBJ2-3 | TRBV20-1 | once | TGCAGTGCTAGAGATCGTCTAGCGGTCCGAAGGGCAGATACGCAGTATTTT | CSARDRLAVRRADTQYF
TRBD2 | TRBJ2-1 | TRBV11-2 | - | TGTGCCAGCAGCGAAGAGCGGGAGTCGTTCTATGAGCAGTTCTTC | CASSEERESFYEQFF
TRBD2 | TRBJ2-7 | TRBV6-1 | - | TGTGCCAGCCAACTGCTCGGGGGGTACGAGCAGTACTTC | CASQLLGGYEQYF
- | TRBJ1-5 | TRBV2 | - | TGTGCCAGTACGGACAGATACTATAGCAATCAGCCCCAGCATTTT | CASTDRYYSNQPQHF
TRBD2 | TRBJ2-1 | TRBV4-1 | few | TGCGCCAGCAGCCCCCGACTAGCGGGAGGGCCCTATGAGCAGTTCTTC | CASSPRLAGGPYEQFF
- | TRBJ2-4 | TRBV4-1 | - | TGCGCCAGCAGCCAAGGCTTAGGTATCCAAAACATTCAGTACTTC | CASSQGLGIQNIQYF
TRBD1 | TRBJ2-7 | TRBV7-9 | - | TGTGCCAGCAGCCCACGCCCGGGACAGGACGAGCAGTACTTC | CASSPRPGQDEQYF
TRBD2 | TRBJ2-3 | TRBV18 | - | TGTGCCAGCTCACCGATTGCGGGAGGCACAGATACGCAGTATTTT | CASSPIAGGTDTQYF
- | TRBJ1-5 | TRBV5-1 | few | TGCGCCAGCAGCCACGACGGGGGCTCCGGTCAGCCCCAGCATTTT | CASSHDGGSGQPQHF
- | TRBJ2-3 | TRBV7-2 | - | TGTGCCAGCAGGCTCAGAGAAGATACGCAGTATTTT | CASRLREDTQYF
- | TRBJ2-3 | TRBV2 | - | TGTGCCAGCAGTGAGTCAGCCCCCGAAGTGAATACGCAGTATTTT | CASSESAPEVNTQYF
- | TRBJ2-7 | TRBV29-1 | - | TGCAGCATTGAATTAACAGGGCCACGCTACGAGCAGTACTTC | CSIELTGPRYEQYF
TRBD1 | TRBJ2-5 | TRBV11-3 | - | TGTGCCAGCAGCTTCGGCAGGGGGCAAAAGGAAGAGACCCAGTACTTC | CASSFGRGQKEETQYF
- | TRBJ2-5 | TRBV7-2 | - | TGTGCCAGCAGCTTATTCCTCCCCTTAGAGACCCAGTACTTC | CASSLFLPLETQYF
- | TRBJ2-2 | TRBV29-1 | - | TGCAGCGTTTGGGGGATGGCCCAAACGAACACCGGGGAGCTGTTTTTT | CSVWGMAQTNTGELFF
TRBD1 | TRBJ2-7 | TRBV28 | few | TGTGCCAGCAGTTGGGGGACAGGGGGAATAACCTACGAGCAGTACTTC | CASSWGTGGITYEQYF